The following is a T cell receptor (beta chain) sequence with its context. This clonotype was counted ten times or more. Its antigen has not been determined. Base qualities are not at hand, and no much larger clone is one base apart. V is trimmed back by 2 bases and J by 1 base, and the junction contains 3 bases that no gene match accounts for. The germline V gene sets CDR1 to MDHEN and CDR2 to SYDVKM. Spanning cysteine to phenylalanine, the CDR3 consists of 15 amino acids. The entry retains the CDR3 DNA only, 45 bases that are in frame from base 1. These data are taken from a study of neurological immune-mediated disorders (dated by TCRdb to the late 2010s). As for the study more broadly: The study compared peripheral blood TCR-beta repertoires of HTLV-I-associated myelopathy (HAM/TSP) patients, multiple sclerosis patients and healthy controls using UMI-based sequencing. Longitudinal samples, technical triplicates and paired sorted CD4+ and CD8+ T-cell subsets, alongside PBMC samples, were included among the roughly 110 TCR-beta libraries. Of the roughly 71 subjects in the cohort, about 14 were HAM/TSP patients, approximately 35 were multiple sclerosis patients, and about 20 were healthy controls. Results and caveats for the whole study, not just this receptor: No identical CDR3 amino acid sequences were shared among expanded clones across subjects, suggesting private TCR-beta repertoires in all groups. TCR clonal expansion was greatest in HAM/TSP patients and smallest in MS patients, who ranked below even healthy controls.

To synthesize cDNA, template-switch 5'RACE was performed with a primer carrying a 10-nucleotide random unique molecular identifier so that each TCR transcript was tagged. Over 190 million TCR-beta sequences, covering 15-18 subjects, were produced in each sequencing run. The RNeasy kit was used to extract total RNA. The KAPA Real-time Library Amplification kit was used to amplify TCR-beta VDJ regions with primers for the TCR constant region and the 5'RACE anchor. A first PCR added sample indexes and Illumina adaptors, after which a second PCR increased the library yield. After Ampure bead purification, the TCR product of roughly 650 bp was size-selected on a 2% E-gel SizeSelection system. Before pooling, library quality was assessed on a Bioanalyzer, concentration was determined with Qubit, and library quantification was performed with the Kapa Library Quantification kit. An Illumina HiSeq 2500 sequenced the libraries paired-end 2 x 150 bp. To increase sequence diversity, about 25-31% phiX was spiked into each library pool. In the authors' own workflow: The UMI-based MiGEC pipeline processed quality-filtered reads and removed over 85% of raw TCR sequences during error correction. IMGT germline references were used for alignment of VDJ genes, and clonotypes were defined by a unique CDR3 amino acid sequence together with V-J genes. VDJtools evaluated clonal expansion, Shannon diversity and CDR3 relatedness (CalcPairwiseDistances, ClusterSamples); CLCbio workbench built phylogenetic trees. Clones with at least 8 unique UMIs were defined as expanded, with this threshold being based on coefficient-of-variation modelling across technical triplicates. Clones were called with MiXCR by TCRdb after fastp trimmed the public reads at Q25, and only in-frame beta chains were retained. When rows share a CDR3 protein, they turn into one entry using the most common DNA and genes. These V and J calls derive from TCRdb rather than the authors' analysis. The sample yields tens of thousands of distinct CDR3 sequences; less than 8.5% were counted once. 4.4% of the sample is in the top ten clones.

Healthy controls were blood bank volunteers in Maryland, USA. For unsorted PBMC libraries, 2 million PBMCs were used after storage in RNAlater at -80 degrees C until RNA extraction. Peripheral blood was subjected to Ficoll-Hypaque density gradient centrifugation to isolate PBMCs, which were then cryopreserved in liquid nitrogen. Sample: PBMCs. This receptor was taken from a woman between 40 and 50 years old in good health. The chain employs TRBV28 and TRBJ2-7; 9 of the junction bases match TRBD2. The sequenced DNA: TGTGCCAGCAGTTTAGTGGGACTAGCATCCTACGAGCAGTACTTC. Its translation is CASSLVGLASYEQYF.